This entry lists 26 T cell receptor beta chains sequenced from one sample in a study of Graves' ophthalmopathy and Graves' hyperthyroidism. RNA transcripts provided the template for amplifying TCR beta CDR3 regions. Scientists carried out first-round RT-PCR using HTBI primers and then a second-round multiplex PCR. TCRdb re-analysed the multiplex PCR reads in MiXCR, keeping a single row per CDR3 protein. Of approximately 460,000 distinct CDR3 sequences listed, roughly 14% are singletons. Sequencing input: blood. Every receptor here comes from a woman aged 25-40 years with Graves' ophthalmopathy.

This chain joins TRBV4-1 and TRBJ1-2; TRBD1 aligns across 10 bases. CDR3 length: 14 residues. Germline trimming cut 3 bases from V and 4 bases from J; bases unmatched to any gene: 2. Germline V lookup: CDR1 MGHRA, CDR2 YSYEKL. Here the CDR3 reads CASSQTGGGYGYTF. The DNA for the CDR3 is TGCGCCAGCAGCCAGACAGGGGGCGGCTATGGCTACACCTTC.

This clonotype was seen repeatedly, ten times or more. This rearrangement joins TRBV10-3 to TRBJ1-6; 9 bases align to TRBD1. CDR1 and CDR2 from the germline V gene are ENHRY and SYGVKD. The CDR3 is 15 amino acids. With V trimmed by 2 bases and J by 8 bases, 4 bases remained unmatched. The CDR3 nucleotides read TGTGCCATCAGTGAGCCGGACAGGGGTCATTCACCCCTCCACTTT. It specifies CAISEPDRGHSPLHF.

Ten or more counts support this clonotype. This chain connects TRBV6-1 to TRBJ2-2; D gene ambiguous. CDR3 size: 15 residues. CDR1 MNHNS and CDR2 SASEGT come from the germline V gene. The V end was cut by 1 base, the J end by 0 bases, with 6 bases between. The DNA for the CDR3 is TGTGCCAGCAGTGAAGGACTGGCGAACACCGGGGAGCTGTTTTTT. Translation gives CASSEGLANTGELFF.

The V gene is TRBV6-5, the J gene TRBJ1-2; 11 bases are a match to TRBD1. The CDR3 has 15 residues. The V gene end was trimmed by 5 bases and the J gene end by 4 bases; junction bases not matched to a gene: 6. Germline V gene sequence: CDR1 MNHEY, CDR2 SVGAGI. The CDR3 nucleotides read TGTGCCAGCAGTCCGCCGGGACAGGGGGTCTATGGCTACACCTTC. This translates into CASSPPGQGVYGYTF.

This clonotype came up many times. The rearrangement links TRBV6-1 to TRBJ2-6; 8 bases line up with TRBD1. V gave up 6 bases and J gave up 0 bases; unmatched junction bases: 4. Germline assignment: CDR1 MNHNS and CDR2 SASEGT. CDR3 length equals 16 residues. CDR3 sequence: CASRPQGASGANVLTF. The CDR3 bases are TGTGCCAGCAGACCCCAGGGGGCCTCTGGGGCCAACGTCCTGACTTTC.

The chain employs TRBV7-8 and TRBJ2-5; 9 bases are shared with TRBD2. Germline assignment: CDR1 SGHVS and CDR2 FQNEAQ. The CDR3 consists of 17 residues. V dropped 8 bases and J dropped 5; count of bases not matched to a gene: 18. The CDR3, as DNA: TGTGCCAGCGAGCCTCCGGTCGGCGGGGGGGTTTGGGAGACCCAGTACTTC. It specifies CASEPPVGGGVWETQYF.

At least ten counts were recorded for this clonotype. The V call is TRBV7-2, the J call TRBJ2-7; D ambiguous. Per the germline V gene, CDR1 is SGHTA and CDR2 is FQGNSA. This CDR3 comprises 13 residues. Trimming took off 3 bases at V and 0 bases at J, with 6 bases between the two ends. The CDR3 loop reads CASSFQNSYEQYF. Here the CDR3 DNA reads TGTGCCAGCAGCTTTCAGAACTCCTACGAGCAGTACTTC.

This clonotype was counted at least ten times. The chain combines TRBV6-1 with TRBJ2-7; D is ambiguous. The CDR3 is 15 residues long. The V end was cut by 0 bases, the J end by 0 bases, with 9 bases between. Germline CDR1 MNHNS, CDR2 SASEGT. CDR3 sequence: CASSEAPGPSYEQYF. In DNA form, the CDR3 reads TGTGCCAGCAGTGAAGCCCCCGGCCCCTCCTACGAGCAGTACTTC.

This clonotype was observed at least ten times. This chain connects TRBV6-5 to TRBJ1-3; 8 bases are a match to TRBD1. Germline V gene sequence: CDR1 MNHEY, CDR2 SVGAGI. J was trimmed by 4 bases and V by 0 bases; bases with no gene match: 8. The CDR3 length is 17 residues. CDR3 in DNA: TGTGCCAGCAGTTACTCGTCCAGGACAGGGCGCGGAAACACCATATATTTT. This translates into CASSYSSRTGRGNTIYF.

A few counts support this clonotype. DNA for the CDR3: TGCAGTGCTCCGAAGAAGATTCTTAACGCACGGTACACTGAAGCTTTCTTT. Protein product: CSAPKKILNARYTEAFF. The chain employs TRBV20-1 and TRBJ1-1; no clear D. The CDR3 runs to 17 residues. Germline CDR1 reads DFQATT; CDR2 reads SNEGSKA (reference sequence). Trimming took 5 bases from V and 3 from J, leaving 25 bases between them.

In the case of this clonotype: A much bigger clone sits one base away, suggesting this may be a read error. CDR3: CASSLGQGVPKSIQYF. The CDR3 DNA reads TGTGCCAGCAGCTTAGGACAGGGAGTTCCCAAAAGCATTCAGTACTTC. The rearrangement joins TRBV11-3 to TRBJ2-4; 7 bases align to TRBD1. Per germline, CDR1 SGHNT and CDR2 YENEEA. The CDR3 contains 16 residues.

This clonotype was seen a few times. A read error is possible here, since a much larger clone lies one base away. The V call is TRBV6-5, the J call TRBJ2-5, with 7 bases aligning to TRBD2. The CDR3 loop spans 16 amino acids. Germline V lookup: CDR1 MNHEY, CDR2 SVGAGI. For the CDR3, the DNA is TGTGCCAGCAGTTACTCAGAGCGGGGAGAGAGAGAGACCAAGTACTTC. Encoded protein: CASSYSERGERETKYF.

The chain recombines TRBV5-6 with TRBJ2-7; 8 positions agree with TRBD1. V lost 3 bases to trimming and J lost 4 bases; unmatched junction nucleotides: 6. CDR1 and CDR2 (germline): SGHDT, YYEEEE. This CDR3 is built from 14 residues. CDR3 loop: CASSSLDRAYEQYF. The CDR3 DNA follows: TGTGCCAGCAGCTCCTTGGACAGGGCTTACGAGCAGTACTTC.

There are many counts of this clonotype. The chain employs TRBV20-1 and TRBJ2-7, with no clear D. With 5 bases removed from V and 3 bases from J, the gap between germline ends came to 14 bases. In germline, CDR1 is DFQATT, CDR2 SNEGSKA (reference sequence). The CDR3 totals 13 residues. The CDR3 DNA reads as TGCAGTGCTCTACGTACAAGTAGCTACGAGCAGTACTTC. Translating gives CSALRTSSYEQYF.

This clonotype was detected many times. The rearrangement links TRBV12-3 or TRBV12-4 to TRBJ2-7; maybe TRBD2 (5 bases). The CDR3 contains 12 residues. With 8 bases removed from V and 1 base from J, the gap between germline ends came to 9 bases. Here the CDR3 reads CASVGISYEQYF. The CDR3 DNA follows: TGTGCCAGCGTCGGGATTTCCTACGAGCAGTACTTC.

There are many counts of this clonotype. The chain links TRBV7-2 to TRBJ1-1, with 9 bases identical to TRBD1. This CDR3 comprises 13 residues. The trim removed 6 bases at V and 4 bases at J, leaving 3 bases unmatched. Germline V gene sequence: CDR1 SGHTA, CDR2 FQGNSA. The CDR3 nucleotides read TGTGCCAGCAGGTTGGACAGGGGCACTGAAGCTTTCTTT. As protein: CASRLDRGTEAFF.

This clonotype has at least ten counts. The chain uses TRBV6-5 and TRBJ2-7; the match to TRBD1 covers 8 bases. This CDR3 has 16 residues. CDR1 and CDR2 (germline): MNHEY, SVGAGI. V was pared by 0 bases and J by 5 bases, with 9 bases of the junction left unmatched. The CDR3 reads CASSYSARTGMDEQYF. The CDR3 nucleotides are TGTGCCAGCAGTTACTCCGCCCGGACAGGGATGGACGAGCAGTACTTC.

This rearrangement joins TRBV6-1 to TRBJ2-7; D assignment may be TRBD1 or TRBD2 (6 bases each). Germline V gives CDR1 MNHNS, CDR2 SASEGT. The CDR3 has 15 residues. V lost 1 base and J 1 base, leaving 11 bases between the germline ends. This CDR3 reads CASSEEGGGSYEQYF. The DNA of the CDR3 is TGTGCCAGCAGTGAAGAAGGAGGGGGATCCTACGAGCAGTACTTC.

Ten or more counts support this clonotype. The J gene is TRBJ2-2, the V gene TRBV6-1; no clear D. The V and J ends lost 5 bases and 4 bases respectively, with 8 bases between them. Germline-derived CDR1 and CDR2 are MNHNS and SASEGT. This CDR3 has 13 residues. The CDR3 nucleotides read TGTGCCAGCAGTCCGCCTAGCACCGGGGAGCTGTTTTTT. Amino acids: CASSPPSTGELFF.

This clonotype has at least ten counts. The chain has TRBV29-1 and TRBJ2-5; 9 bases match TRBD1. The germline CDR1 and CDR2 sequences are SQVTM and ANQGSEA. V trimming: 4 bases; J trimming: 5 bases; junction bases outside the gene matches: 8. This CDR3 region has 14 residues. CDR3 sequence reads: CSVVGGTGRETQYF. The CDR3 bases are TGCAGCGTTGTTGGGGGGACAGGGCGGGAGACCCAGTACTTC.

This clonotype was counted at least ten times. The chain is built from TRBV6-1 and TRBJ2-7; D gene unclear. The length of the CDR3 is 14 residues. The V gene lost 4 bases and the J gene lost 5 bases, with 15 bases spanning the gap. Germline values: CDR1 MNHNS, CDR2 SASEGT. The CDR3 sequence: CASSGPPLGNEQYF. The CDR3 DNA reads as TGTGCCAGCAGTGGTCCCCCACTTGGGAACGAGCAGTACTTC.

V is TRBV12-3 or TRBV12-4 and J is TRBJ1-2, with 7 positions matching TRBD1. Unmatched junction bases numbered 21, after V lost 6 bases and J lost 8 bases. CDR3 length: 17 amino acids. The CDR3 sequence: CASSSWKLTGTRLGYTF. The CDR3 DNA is TGTGCCAGCAGCAGCTGGAAACTGACAGGGACCCGCTTGGGCTACACCTTC.

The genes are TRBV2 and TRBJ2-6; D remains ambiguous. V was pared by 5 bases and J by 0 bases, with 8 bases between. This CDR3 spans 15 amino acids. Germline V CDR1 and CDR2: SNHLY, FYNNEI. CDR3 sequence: CASSSGPSGANVLTF. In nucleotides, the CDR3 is TGTGCCAGCAGTTCCGGGCCCTCTGGGGCCAACGTCCTGACTTTC. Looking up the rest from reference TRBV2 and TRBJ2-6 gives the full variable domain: EPEVTQTPSHQVTQMGQEVILRCVPISNHLYFYWYRQILGQKVEFLVSFYNNEISEKSEIFDDQFSVERPDGSNFTLKIRSTKLEDSAMYFCASSSGPSGANVLTFGAGSRLTVL.

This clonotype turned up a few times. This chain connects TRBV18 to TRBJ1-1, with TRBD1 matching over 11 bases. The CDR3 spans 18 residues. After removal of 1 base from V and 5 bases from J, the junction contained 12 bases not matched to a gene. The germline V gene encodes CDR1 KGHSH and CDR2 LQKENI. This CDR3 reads CASSPRFLWDRGSTEAFF. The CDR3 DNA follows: TGTGCCAGCTCACCACGATTTCTATGGGACAGGGGGTCTACTGAAGCTTTCTTT.

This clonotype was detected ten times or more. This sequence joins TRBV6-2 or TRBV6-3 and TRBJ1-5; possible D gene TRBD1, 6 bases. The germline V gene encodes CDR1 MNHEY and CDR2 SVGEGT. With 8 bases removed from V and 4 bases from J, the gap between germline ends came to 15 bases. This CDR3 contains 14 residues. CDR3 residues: CASGWTAGNQPQHF. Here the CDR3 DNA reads TGTGCCAGCGGATGGACAGCGGGGAATCAGCCCCAGCATTTT.

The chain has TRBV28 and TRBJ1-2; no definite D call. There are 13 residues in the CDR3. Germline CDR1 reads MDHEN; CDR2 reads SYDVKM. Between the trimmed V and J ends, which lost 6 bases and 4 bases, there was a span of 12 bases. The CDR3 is CASRESEIYGYTF. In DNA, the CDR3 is TGTGCCAGCAGGGAATCAGAGATCTATGGCTACACCTTC.